The clone carrying this TCR beta chain was detected once. Its antigen is not identified. The data belong to a study of Ad26.COV2.S vaccination and SARS-CoV-2 variants. Whole-study context: Donor got 5x10^10 or 1x10^11 viral particles of Ad26.COV2.S. Study-wide results and limits: Vaccinees and placebo recipients showed similar non-spike TCR breadth.

There are 15 residues in the CDR3. V lost 6 bases and J 2 bases, leaving 15 bases between the germline ends. Germline V CDR1 and CDR2: SNHLY, FYNNEI. As to treatment: some 20 received Ad26.COV2.S at low or high dose, single or two shots; about 5 received placebo; per-sample allocation not given. Specimen acquisition occurred on day 63 following the initial vaccine or placebo injection. An adult of 18-55 years in Boston served as donor. Data came from immunoSEQ multiplex PCR; TCRdb stores just in-frame clones and leaves some out. The sample yields about 680,000 clones, more than 70% seen once. The specimen comprised peripheral blood, sampled in a trial of Ad26.COV2.S vaccine versus placebo. V usage is TRBV2 and J usage is TRBJ2-3; D is undetermined. The clonotype comes from a person aged 18-65 years who received the Ad26.COV2.S COVID-19 vaccine or a placebo. CDR3 amino acids: CASRRRGTDTDTQYF. The DNA of the CDR3 is TGTGCCAGCAGGCGACGTGGTACGGACACAGATACGCAGTATTTT.